The rows below give T cell receptor beta chains drawn from one sample of a study of T cell repertoires in cytomegalovirus infection. These receptors have no known antigen. Via MiXCR, TCRdb re-called the reads, giving one row per CDR3 protein. The repertoire consists of 650,000 to 900,000 distinct CDR3 sequences, with over 25% occurring once and the leading ten covering roughly 12%. The specimen comprised cultured CD8+ T cells from PBMCs, sampled from culture after CMV antigen stimulation. The source of these receptors is a human donor in good health (CMV status not recorded). Some clones in this sample may be carry-over from other donors' samples. Each CDR3 is given without its conserved first and last residue. Fields, in order: CDR3 protein, clone size, J gene, D gene, V gene. D genes are given only for firm matches. The size of a clone is reported for some rows only, either as once, few or many, or as a class for expanded clones.

CDR3aa: ASSLSGTKQY; abundance: NA; j_gene: TRBJ2-7; d_gene: NA; v_gene: TRBV7-9
CDR3aa: ASSPSGGRNNEQF; abundance: few; j_gene: TRBJ2-1; d_gene: TRBD2; v_gene: TRBV27
CDR3aa: ASSEDYRFYNEQF; abundance: few; j_gene: TRBJ2-1; d_gene: NA; v_gene: TRBV25-1
CDR3aa: ASTPPLGTEAF; abundance: few; j_gene: TRBJ1-1; d_gene: NA; v_gene: TRBV5-1
CDR3aa: ASSRKGGEIETQY; abundance: few; j_gene: TRBJ2-5; d_gene: NA; v_gene: TRBV7-8
CDR3aa: ASSYTGTGVQPQH; abundance: few; j_gene: TRBJ1-5; d_gene: TRBD1; v_gene: TRBV7-9
CDR3aa: ASSERDFYEQY; abundance: NA; j_gene: TRBJ2-7; d_gene: NA; v_gene: TRBV25-1
CDR3aa: SVEDPRGQIPGAF; abundance: NA; j_gene: TRBJ1-1; d_gene: NA; v_gene: TRBV29-1
CDR3aa: ANSPGIYSNQPQH; abundance: NA; j_gene: TRBJ1-5; d_gene: NA; v_gene: TRBV7-2
CDR3aa: ATRNQAFAFGPNQEAF; abundance: NA; j_gene: TRBJ1-1; d_gene: NA; v_gene: TRBV27
CDR3aa: ASRERGIRTEAF; abundance: few; j_gene: TRBJ1-1; d_gene: NA; v_gene: TRBV4-1
CDR3aa: ASSSQGFDTEAF; abundance: NA; j_gene: TRBJ1-1; d_gene: NA; v_gene: TRBV6-2/TRBV6-3
CDR3aa: ASSIEWLSSYNEQF; abundance: few; j_gene: TRBJ2-1; d_gene: NA; v_gene: TRBV19
CDR3aa: ASNPGRVYFSPLH; abundance: NA; j_gene: TRBJ1-6; d_gene: NA; v_gene: TRBV6-5
CDR3aa: VSSLSGQTYEQY; abundance: NA; j_gene: TRBJ2-7; d_gene: NA; v_gene: TRBV5-6
CDR3aa: ASSLPGGGENYGYT; abundance: NA; j_gene: TRBJ1-2; d_gene: TRBD1; v_gene: TRBV7-9
CDR3aa: ASSPPGGAGDTQY; abundance: NA; j_gene: TRBJ2-3; d_gene: TRBD2; v_gene: TRBV4-1
CDR3aa: ANKGGGGLWDGYT; abundance: NA; j_gene: TRBJ1-2; d_gene: NA; v_gene: TRBV27
CDR3aa: ASSFELSVRDTNQPQH; abundance: few; j_gene: TRBJ1-5; d_gene: NA; v_gene: TRBV12-3/TRBV12-4
CDR3aa: ANSLRTGGSYNEQF; abundance: NA; j_gene: TRBJ2-1; d_gene: TRBD1; v_gene: TRBV7-2
CDR3aa: ASKGIQGSNQPQH; abundance: few; j_gene: TRBJ1-5; d_gene: TRBD1; v_gene: TRBV19
CDR3aa: ASSFIFQGARGGGYT; abundance: NA; j_gene: TRBJ1-2; d_gene: TRBD1; v_gene: TRBV5-6
CDR3aa: SARDRGTSDYEQY; abundance: few; j_gene: TRBJ2-7; d_gene: TRBD2; v_gene: TRBV20-1
CDR3aa: ASSPDQSSYNEQF; abundance: few; j_gene: TRBJ2-1; d_gene: NA; v_gene: TRBV5-4
CDR3aa: ASRGKTTT; abundance: NA; j_gene: TRBJ1-2; d_gene: NA; v_gene: TRBV9
CDR3aa: ASEPNGPELHVTQY; abundance: few; j_gene: TRBJ2-3; d_gene: NA; v_gene: TRBV6-8
CDR3aa: ASSLAQDRVYGYT; abundance: few; j_gene: TRBJ1-2; d_gene: TRBD1; v_gene: TRBV28
CDR3aa: ASSLAPGEANGQPQH; abundance: few; j_gene: TRBJ1-5; d_gene: NA; v_gene: TRBV4-1
CDR3aa: ASSYSKTDTQY; abundance: few; j_gene: TRBJ2-3; d_gene: NA; v_gene: TRBV19
CDR3aa: ASSHSGIAKNIQY; abundance: NA; j_gene: TRBJ2-4; d_gene: TRBD2; v_gene: TRBV7-9
CDR3aa: ACSLGGGDTEAF; abundance: NA; j_gene: TRBJ1-1; d_gene: NA; v_gene: TRBV7-6
CDR3aa: AIRPTGTGNSETQY; abundance: many; j_gene: TRBJ2-5; d_gene: TRBD1; v_gene: TRBV10-3
CDR3aa: ATRKDSSDTQY; abundance: few; j_gene: TRBJ2-3; d_gene: NA; v_gene: TRBV7-9
CDR3aa: ASSETARRDPLGYT; abundance: NA; j_gene: TRBJ1-2; d_gene: NA; v_gene: TRBV6-1
CDR3aa: ASSQASNQPQH; abundance: few; j_gene: TRBJ1-5; d_gene: NA; v_gene: TRBV4-1
CDR3aa: ASSSEVVAKNIQY; abundance: few; j_gene: TRBJ2-4; d_gene: NA; v_gene: TRBV7-9
CDR3aa: ASSFDASGVKETQY; abundance: few; j_gene: TRBJ2-5; d_gene: TRBD2; v_gene: TRBV7-9
CDR3aa: ASSRDGFHNQPQH; abundance: NA; j_gene: TRBJ1-5; d_gene: NA; v_gene: TRBV7-9
CDR3aa: ASSYSMGQGQETQY; abundance: few; j_gene: TRBJ2-5; d_gene: TRBD1; v_gene: TRBV6-2/TRBV6-3
CDR3aa: ASRGQGAYPRYGYT; abundance: once; j_gene: TRBJ1-2; d_gene: TRBD1; v_gene: TRBV6-8
CDR3aa: ASSISTSEIHYEQY; abundance: once; j_gene: TRBJ2-7; d_gene: TRBD2; v_gene: TRBV19
CDR3aa: ASSYRTGDYEQY; abundance: NA; j_gene: TRBJ2-7; d_gene: TRBD1; v_gene: TRBV7-6
CDR3aa: ASSLVAGTYNEQF; abundance: few; j_gene: TRBJ2-1; d_gene: NA; v_gene: TRBV5-1
CDR3aa: ASSLVRQGRISGADVLT; abundance: NA; j_gene: TRBJ2-6; d_gene: TRBD1; v_gene: TRBV12-3/TRBV12-4
CDR3aa: ASSVVAGVAGANVLT; abundance: NA; j_gene: TRBJ2-6; d_gene: NA; v_gene: TRBV9
CDR3aa: ASSNHRGVSGANVLT; abundance: NA; j_gene: TRBJ2-6; d_gene: TRBD1; v_gene: TRBV6-4
CDR3aa: ASSRPQGASGNEKLF; abundance: NA; j_gene: TRBJ1-4; d_gene: TRBD1; v_gene: TRBV19
CDR3aa: ASSITGTPGVSYGYT; abundance: few; j_gene: TRBJ1-2; d_gene: NA; v_gene: TRBV5-1
CDR3aa: ASSKGHPNTEAF; abundance: few; j_gene: TRBJ1-1; d_gene: NA; v_gene: TRBV27
CDR3aa: ASSSPPGAETQY; abundance: few; j_gene: TRBJ2-5; d_gene: NA; v_gene: TRBV28
CDR3aa: ASSQVLPRDSERPQH; abundance: NA; j_gene: TRBJ1-5; d_gene: TRBD1; v_gene: TRBV4-2
CDR3aa: ASSRRDRLNTEAF; abundance: few; j_gene: TRBJ1-1; d_gene: TRBD1; v_gene: TRBV27
CDR3aa: ASSTTGGSEIRLTQY; abundance: many; j_gene: TRBJ2-5; d_gene: TRBD1; v_gene: TRBV7-9